These 20 T cell receptor beta chains share one sample of origin, sequenced in a study of vaccination and CD4 T cells after COVID-19. Noted treatment: approximately nine-day PBMC culture with coronavirus spike peptide pools or control peptides (ViraFEST assay). Their antigen targets remain unknown. Sequenced with the Oncomine TCR Beta short-read assay was DNA taken from cultured CD4+ T cells. TCRdb re-derived calls from the PCR reads in MiXCR, one entry per CDR3 protein. The table records about 17,000 distinct CDR3 sequences, approximately 30% of them present only once. Sequencing used cultured CD4+ T cells from blood. The receptor set was obtained from a human donor with COVID-19.

The rearrangement joins TRBV9 to TRBJ2-2, with a possible D match to TRBD1 (5 bases). Trimming took off 3 bases at V and 1 base at J, with 7 bases between the two ends. CDR3 size: 14 residues. CDR1 and CDR2 (germline): SGDLS, YYNGEE. CDR3: CASSGTGNTGELFF. CDR3 coding DNA: TGTGCCAGCAGCGGCACAGGGAACACCGGGGAGCTGTTTTTT.

This clonotype was counted only a few times. The genes are TRBV11-3 and TRBJ2-2; 8 nucleotides agree with TRBD1. Trimming cost V 2 bases and J 3 bases; bases outside gene matches: 2. The CDR3 is made up of 15 amino acids. Per the germline V gene, CDR1 is SGHNT and CDR2 is YENEEA. CDR3 in DNA: TGTGCCAGCAGCTTAAACAGGGGGGACACCGGGGAGCTGTTTTTT. Residues: CASSLNRGDTGELFF.

This clonotype was observed a handful of times. One end of the junction does not line up with germline, which may come from a read error. The rearrangement joins TRBV11-3 to TRBJ1-1; a weak D match, TRBD1 (6 bases). The CDR3 is made up of 14 amino acids. Germline CDR1 SGHNT, CDR2 YENEEA. The CDR3 DNA follows: TGTACCAGCGGGGGGGGCGGAAAGAACACTGAAGCTTTCTTT. Protein: CTSGGGGKNTEAFF.

This clonotype was detected only a few times. V usage is TRBV7-9 and J usage is TRBJ1-6, with D hard to call. The CDR3 totals 14 residues. CDR1 is SEHNR, CDR2 FQNEAQ, per germline (reference sequence). V was cut by 1 base and J by 8 bases, with 9 bases left in between. The CDR3 reads CASSLEVGDSPLHF. In DNA form, the CDR3 reads TGTGCCAGCAGCTTAGAGGTGGGAGATTCACCCCTCCACTTT.

The chain carries TRBV2 and TRBJ2-5, with D unclear. The CDR3 consists of 15 residues. Per germline, CDR1 SNHLY and CDR2 FYNNEI. Trimming stripped 2 bases from V and 1 base from J, with 11 bases between. The chain's CDR3 is CASSERYGSQETQYF. CDR3 DNA sequence: TGTGCCAGCAGTGAAAGGTACGGCTCCCAAGAGACCCAGTACTTC.

The chain employs TRBV5-8 and TRBJ2-1; D possibly corresponds to TRBD2 (6 bases). The V and J ends lost 7 bases and 5 bases respectively, with 19 bases between them. The CDR3 sequence is 15 residues long. Germline loops: CDR1 SGHTS, CDR2 YDEGEE. CDR3 region: CASLLEGKRHNEQFF. The CDR3, as DNA: TGTGCCAGCCTCCTGGAGGGAAAACGCCACAATGAGCAGTTCTTC.

The chain joins TRBV5-6 to TRBJ1-5, with D unresolved. The CDR3 is 14 residues long. V lost 0 bases and J lost 4, with 8 bases in between. Germline-derived CDR1 and CDR2 are SGHDT and YYEEEE. In DNA form, the CDR3 reads TGTGCCAGCAGCTTGGGCGGGAAGAATCAGCCCCAGCATTTT. Translation gives CASSLGGKNQPQHF.

The chain carries TRBV4-2 and TRBJ2-3, with TRBD2 as a possible D gene (5 bases). This CDR3 contains 17 residues. CDR1 is LGHNA, CDR2 YNFKEQ, per germline. Trimming removed 0 bases from V and 4 bases from J, with 17 bases in between. The CDR3 DNA sequence: TGTGCCAGCAGCCAAGATTGGGCTAGCCCCCAAGCAGATACGCAGTATTTT. Translated: CASSQDWASPQADTQYF.

This clonotype was found a few times. V is TRBV20-1 and J is TRBJ2-3; unclear D gene. The germline V and J ends were trimmed by 7 bases and 0 bases, with 14 bases remaining between them. Germline V gene data show CDR1 as DFQATT and CDR2 as SNEGSKA (reference sequence). The CDR3 extends over 14 amino acids. DNA for the CDR3: TGCAGTGAGAAACCGCCCTGGAGCACAGATACGCAGTATTTT. It codes for CSEKPPWSTDTQYF.

Only a few counts were recorded for this clonotype. V usage is TRBV6-1 and J usage is TRBJ1-1; 9 positions agree with TRBD1. Trimming took 6 bases from V and 7 from J; bases not matched to a gene: 6. The germline CDR1 and CDR2 sequences are MNHNS and SASEGT. The CDR3 totals 13 residues. The CDR3 region is CASSRDRANEAFF. For the CDR3, the DNA is TGTGCCAGCAGCCGGGACAGGGCTAATGAAGCTTTCTTT.

This clonotype is classed as medium-sized. The chain links TRBV6-1 to TRBJ1-2, with 8 bases fitting TRBD1. The V and J ends lost 6 bases and 7 bases, in that order; junction bases with no gene match: 7. Germline V lookup: CDR1 MNHNS, CDR2 SASEGT. This CDR3 region has 13 residues. DNA of the CDR3: TGTGCCAGCAGCTGGGCAGGGGGCTCTGGCTACACCTTC. Protein product: CASSWAGGSGYTF.

The V and J genes are TRBV28 and TRBJ1-1; possible D gene TRBD1, 5 bases. Germline-derived CDR1 and CDR2 are MDHEN and SYDVKM. The CDR3 consists of 12 residues. V lost 4 bases, J lost 10 bases, and 13 bases lay in between. CDR3 residues: CASSSTVSVAFF. For the CDR3, the DNA is TGTGCCAGCAGTTCGACAGTATCAGTAGCTTTCTTT.

CDR3 region: CASSQGTGGFYGYTF. Here the CDR3 DNA reads TGCGCCAGCAGCCAAGGGACAGGGGGCTTCTATGGCTACACCTTC. The V and J genes are TRBV4-3 and TRBJ1-2; 11 bases align to TRBD1. This CDR3 has 15 residues. The J segment lost 4 bases and the V segment lost 1 base, leaving 2 bases of the junction unmatched. The germline gives CDR1 LGHNA, CDR2 YSLEER.

This clonotype occurred a few times. The chain uses TRBV5-1 and TRBJ1-2; D is uncertain. Trimming cost V 2 bases and J 2 bases, with 10 bases left between them. In germline, CDR1 is SGHRS, CDR2 YFSETQ. CDR3 length equals 14 residues. The CDR3 spells CASSFTTGNYGYTF. The DNA for the CDR3 is TGCGCCAGCAGCTTTACAACGGGAAACTATGGCTACACCTTC.

This clonotype is labeled medium-sized. The J gene is TRBJ2-1, the V gene TRBV27; 8 nucleotides line up with TRBD2. V was clipped by 5 bases and J by 4 bases; unmatched bases: 10. This CDR3 spans 16 amino acids. Germline loops: CDR1 MNHEY, CDR2 SMNVEV (reference sequence). The CDR3 sequence is CASSPFSGAVYNEQFF. CDR3 bases: TGTGCCAGCAGTCCCTTTAGCGGGGCGGTTTACAATGAGCAGTTCTTC.

V and J are TRBV20-1 and TRBJ2-3; 7 positions match TRBD2. Germline values: CDR1 DFQATT, CDR2 SNEGSKA (reference sequence). Trimming removed 8 bases from V and 0 bases from J; junction bases left unmatched: 11. CDR3 length: 15 amino acids. CDR3 DNA: TGCAGTCAGGGAGGGCCTCCGACTAGCACAGATACGCAGTATTTT. This gives the protein CSQGGPPTSTDTQYF.

The chain links TRBV4-1 to TRBJ2-5; D gene ambiguous. Per the germline V gene, CDR1 is MGHRA and CDR2 is YSYEKL. The CDR3 extends over 13 amino acids. V was clipped by 0 bases and J by 4 bases, with 6 bases between them. For the CDR3, the DNA is TGCGCCAGCAGCCAAGATCAAGGAGAGACCCAGTACTTC. It yields the protein CASSQDQGETQYF.

This clonotype was seen a handful of times. The chain employs TRBV6-5 and TRBJ1-1, with D possibly matching TRBD1 (5 bases). The V end lost 2 bases, the J end lost 3 bases, and 13 bases lay between the germline ends. The V gene's germline CDR1 is MNHEY and CDR2 SVGAGI. The CDR3 contains 15 residues. The CDR3 nucleotides are TGTGCCAGCAGTTACCCGGGGGGGTTATACACTGAAGCTTTCTTT. It specifies CASSYPGGLYTEAFF.

Only one count was recorded for this clonotype. This chain connects TRBV7-6 to TRBJ2-7, with 10 bases lining up with TRBD1. CDR3 length: 14 amino acids. J was trimmed by 6 bases and V by 5 bases; bases with no gene match: 7. Looked up from germline, CDR1 is SGHVS and CDR2 is FNYEAQ. CDR3 sequence: CASSLRDRGSEQYF. The CDR3 DNA follows: TGTGCCAGCAGCCTCCGGGACAGGGGAAGCGAGCAGTACTTC.

This sequence joins TRBV28 and TRBJ1-1; no reliable D call. Trimming cost V 5 bases and J 6 bases, with 13 bases left between them. The CDR3 extends over 13 amino acids. The germline V gene has CDR1 MDHEN and CDR2 SYDVKM. CDR3 loop: CASSGGFGAEAFF. The DNA for the CDR3 is TGTGCCAGCAGTGGTGGATTTGGCGCTGAAGCTTTCTTT.